This record concerns one T cell receptor (beta chain) sequence. The target antigen is unknown. These data originate in a study of OX40 agonist ivuxolimab in advanced cancers. About the study: Given to patients was ivuxolimab, an agonistic anti-OX40 (CD134) antibody.

V lost 0 bases and J 1 base, leaving 9 bases between the germline ends. This CDR3 is built from 15 residues. Germline assignment: CDR1 LGHNA and CDR2 YSLEER. The data were produced by immunoSEQ multiplex PCR, yet TCRdb's version contains in-frame clones alone and is incomplete. The repertoire has around 94,000 clones, 92% of them found once; the top ten carry 3.4%. Regarding the study as a whole: Determination of antigen specificity was not performed for the expanded peripheral T cells. In general, CD8+ T cells held more expanded clones than CD4+ did, on average. CD4+ and CD8+ blood T cells expanded clonally by week 6 at 0.1 to 3.0 mg/kg.

The genes are TRBV4-3 and TRBJ1-1; no reliable D call. This sequence originates from an adult with an advanced solid tumor such as melanoma, head and neck, liver or kidney cancer. This specimen consisted of CD4+ or CD8+ T cells sorted from blood, obtained in a trial of the OX40 agonist ivuxolimab. CDR3 in DNA: TGCGCCAGCAGCCAAGAGGTCGGTGCGAACACTGAAGCTTTCTTT. Translated: CASSQEVGANTEAFF.